One and the same sample provided the 32 T cell receptor beta chains below, sequenced in a study of post-analysis software for immune sequencing data (dated by TCRdb to the mid-2010s). The library came from PCR. The listed sequencing device is Illumina HiSeq 2500. Unique molecular identifiers were incorporated into TCR beta cDNA libraries to reduce PCR and sequencing biases. The public reads were reprocessed in TCRdb via fastp at Q25 and MiXCR, keeping in-frame beta chains. A single entry per CDR3 protein holds the most common genes and DNA from its merged rows. The sample table shows some 370,000 distinct CDR3 sequences, and around 37% are seen once. The top ten hold 13% of the sample. No antigen has been assigned to these receptors. The investigation overall reported the following: Significantly higher frequencies in patients than in controls were found for roughly five TRBV segments, including TRBV5-6, TRBV5-1 and TRBV20-1.

The source material was blood. The origin of the receptors is a girl aged 10-17 years with multiple sclerosis.

This chain connects TRBV7-9 to TRBJ2-5; D gene ambiguous. Trimming left V 6 bases short and J 1 base short, with 9 bases between. The germline CDR1 and CDR2 sequences are SEHNR and FQNEAQ (reference sequence). This CDR3 has 13 amino acids. CDR3 sequence reads: CASRRTVQETQYF. The CDR3 nucleotides are TGTGCCAGCAGACGGACGGTCCAAGAGACCCAGTACTTC.

This chain links TRBV3-1 with TRBJ1-5; no reliable D call. The germline V gene has CDR1 LGHDT and CDR2 YNNKEL (reference sequence). Trimming took 0 bases from V and 7 from J, leaving 10 bases between them. The length of the CDR3 is 14 residues. The chain's CDR3 is CASSQDVREQPQHF. The CDR3 bases are TGTGCCAGCAGCCAAGATGTCAGAGAACAGCCCCAGCATTTT.

This chain connects TRBV6-2 or TRBV6-3 to TRBJ2-5; D gene ambiguous. Germline CDR1 is MNHEY and CDR2 is SVGEGT. This CDR3 comprises 13 residues. Trimming pared 3 bases from V and 4 bases from J, leaving 9 bases between. The CDR3 DNA reads as TGTGCCAGCAGTTATTTGGAAGGAGAGACCCAGTACTTC. Encoded protein: CASSYLEGETQYF.

This clonotype was recorded a few times. The chain is built from TRBV21-1 and TRBJ2-3; the table's D call, TRBD1, has no DNA check behind it. TRBV21-1 is described as a pseudogene. The CDR3 is 16 amino acids. CDR3 coding DNA: TGTGCCAGCAGCAAAGAGGGGGCCAGGGTGACAGATACGCAGTATTTT. Translation gives CASSKEGARVTDTQYF.

CDR3 residues: CASSSDNPLGGNYGYTF. The DNA of the CDR3 is TGTGCCAGCAGTTCCGACAACCCTCTCGGGGGAAACTATGGCTACACCTTC. The chain employs TRBV12-3 or TRBV12-4 and TRBJ1-2, with D possibly TRBD1 on 5 matching bases. Trimming shortened V by 4 bases and J by 2 bases, and 20 bases separated the two germline ends. The CDR3 has 17 residues.

Many counts were recorded for this clonotype. V is TRBV6-6 and J is TRBJ2-5; 7 bases agree with TRBD1. CDR3 length equals 14 residues. V dropped 7 bases and J dropped 2; count of bases not matched to a gene: 7. Germline V CDR1 and CDR2: MNHNY, SVGAGI (reference sequence). The CDR3 loop reads CASTAGRGQETQYF. The CDR3 DNA is TGTGCCAGCACTGCGGGCAGGGGGCAAGAGACCCAGTACTTC.

This clonotype was observed a few times. V gene TRBV24-1 combines with J gene TRBJ2-5; 7 nucleotides line up with TRBD1. The V gene end was trimmed by 7 bases and the J gene end by 0 bases; junction bases not matched to a gene: 10. The germline V gene has CDR1 KGHDR and CDR2 SFDVKD. CDR3 size: 16 residues. CDR3 sequence: CATRVPSGTDQETQYF. The CDR3 nucleotides read TGTGCCACCAGGGTTCCTTCCGGGACAGACCAAGAGACCCAGTACTTC.

This clonotype occurred once. The genes are TRBV7-9 and TRBJ1-2; no firm D call. This CDR3 is 15 amino acids long. Trimming removed 5 bases from V and 2 bases from J, with 15 bases in between. Germline CDR1 is SEHNR and CDR2 is FQNEAQ (reference sequence). As DNA, the CDR3 is TGTGCCAGCAGCAGTCGGACGGAACTAAACTATGGCTACACCTTC. Translating it yields CASSSRTELNYGYTF.

The rearrangement uses TRBV28 and TRBJ2-1, with 7 bases matching TRBD2. Germline trimming cut 2 bases from V and 7 bases from J; bases unmatched to any gene: 8. Germline V gene sequence: CDR1 MDHEN, CDR2 SYDVKM. There are 15 residues in the CDR3. The chain's CDR3 is CASSLPGGGLNEQFF. The CDR3 DNA reads as TGTGCCAGCAGTTTACCAGGCGGGGGTTTGAATGAGCAGTTCTTC.

This clonotype showed up many times. The chain is built from TRBV5-1 and TRBJ2-2; tentatively, D is TRBD1 or TRBD2 (6 bases each). Germline loops: CDR1 SGHRS, CDR2 YFSETQ. Trimming took 4 bases from V and 4 from J, leaving 17 bases between them. This CDR3 has 16 residues. Here the CDR3 DNA reads TGCGCCAGCAGCCCCGGAGCAGGGGAGGCCACCGGGGAGCTGTTTTTT. It yields the protein CASSPGAGEATGELFF.

This clonotype was found a few times. V gene TRBV5-1 combines with J gene TRBJ1-1; the D gene is possibly TRBD1 (6 bases). The CDR3 spans 14 residues. Trimming took off 4 bases at V and 1 base at J, with 11 bases between the two ends. From germline, CDR1 is SGHRS and CDR2 YFSETQ. The CDR3 here is CASSLGAENTEAFF. The DNA for the CDR3 is TGCGCCAGCAGCCTGGGGGCGGAGAACACTGAAGCTTTCTTT.

V gene TRBV12-3 or TRBV12-4 combines with J gene TRBJ2-3; D is undetermined. V dropped 0 bases and J dropped 13 bases, with 23 bases sitting between them. CDR3 length: 16 residues. The CDR3 protein is CASSLARRFSTDAEYF. Written as DNA, the CDR3 is TGTGCCAGCAGTTTAGCCCGGCGGTTTAGCACAGATGCGGAGTATTTT.

This clonotype was counted between two and nine times. The chain combines TRBV12-3 or TRBV12-4 with TRBJ1-1; D may be TRBD1 (6 bases). V lost 5 bases and J 8 bases, leaving 15 bases between the germline ends. The CDR3 spans 13 residues. CDR3 amino acids: CASSPGHQGEAFF. In nucleotides, the CDR3 is TGTGCCAGCAGTCCGGGACACCAAGGCGAAGCTTTCTTT.

This chain joins TRBV12-3 or TRBV12-4 and TRBJ1-6, with D hard to call. The CDR3 is made up of 14 amino acids. V lost 5 bases and J lost 8, with 13 bases in between. The CDR3 here is CASSPPFDHSPLHF. In DNA, the CDR3 is TGTGCCAGCAGTCCGCCTTTTGATCATTCACCCCTCCACTTT.

The J gene is TRBJ2-5, the V gene TRBV12-3 or TRBV12-4; 11 nucleotides line up with TRBD2. CDR3 length: 15 residues. The V gene end was trimmed by 8 bases and the J gene end by 5 bases; junction bases not matched to a gene: 10. The CDR3 loop is CASGQTSGAGETQYF. CDR3 sequence (DNA): TGTGCCAGCGGACAGACTAGCGGGGCTGGGGAGACCCAGTACTTC.

This sequence joins TRBV7-3 and TRBJ2-7; 7 nucleotides line up with TRBD1. This CDR3 is 15 amino acids long. Germline trimming cut 2 bases from V and 4 bases from J; bases unmatched to any gene: 8. CDR1 is SGHTA, CDR2 FQGTGA, per germline. CDR3: CASSLREGAKYEQYF. CDR3 DNA: TGTGCCAGCAGCTTACGCGAGGGGGCGAAGTACGAGCAGTACTTC.

This clonotype was seen at least ten times. V gene TRBV7-6 combines with J gene TRBJ2-3; no clear D. The germline V gene has CDR1 SGHVS and CDR2 FNYEAQ. Trimming took off 1 base at V and 0 bases at J, with 8 bases between the two ends. This CDR3 comprises 15 residues. CDR3 loop: CASSLGAPSTDTQYF. The DNA of the CDR3 is TGTGCCAGCAGCTTAGGGGCGCCTAGCACAGATACGCAGTATTTT. Full variable domain (rest looked up from reference TRBV7-6 and TRBJ2-3): GAGVSQSPRYKVTKRGQDVALRCDPISGHVSLYWYRQALGQGPEFLTYFNYEAQQDKSGLPNDRFSAERPEGSISTLTIQRTEQRDSAMYRCASSLGAPSTDTQYFGPGTRLTVL.

V and J are TRBV7-8 and TRBJ1-2; no reliable D call. Germline V gives CDR1 SGHVS, CDR2 FQNEAQ. Trimming pared 5 bases from V and 6 bases from J, leaving 13 bases between. The CDR3 contains 13 residues. The CDR3 is CASSPGPGHGYTF. In DNA form, the CDR3 reads TGTGCCAGCAGCCCGGGCCCTGGGCATGGCTACACCTTC.

The rearrangement links TRBV7-2 to TRBJ2-7; 8 bases match TRBD1. Trimming removed 6 bases from V and 1 base from J; junction bases left unmatched: 8. The germline V gene encodes CDR1 SGHTA and CDR2 FQGNSA. This CDR3 has 15 amino acids. The CDR3 is CASSQGQGFSYEQYF. Written as DNA, the CDR3 is TGTGCCAGCAGTCAAGGACAGGGATTTTCCTACGAGCAGTACTTC.

This chain links TRBV5-1 with TRBJ2-5, with a possible D match to TRBD2 (5 bases). The CDR3 totals 16 residues. CDR1 and CDR2 from the germline V gene are SGHRS and YFSETQ. V was trimmed by 4 bases and J by 2 bases, leaving 18 bases between them. The CDR3 protein is CASSRTTTRSQETQYF. CDR3 DNA: TGCGCCAGCAGCAGAACAACTACTAGATCGCAAGAGACCCAGTACTTC.

The chain carries TRBV13 and TRBJ2-7; 7 bases are shared with TRBD2. This CDR3 region has 14 residues. Germline loops: CDR1 PRHDT, CDR2 FYEKMQ (reference sequence). The J segment lost 4 bases and the V segment lost 3 bases, leaving 6 bases of the junction unmatched. The CDR3 is CASSLGLSNYEQYF. CDR3 in DNA: TGTGCCAGCAGCTTGGGACTATCTAATTACGAGCAGTACTTC.

This clonotype was counted between two and nine times. The CDR3 is CATEALAGVEQYF. The CDR3 DNA reads TGTGCCACCGAGGCGCTAGCGGGGGTCGAGCAGTACTTC. The chain carries TRBV10-3 and TRBJ2-5; 10 bases match TRBD2. The better agreement between TRBJ2-7 and the DNA end casts doubt on the J call. CDR1 and CDR2 from the germline V gene are ENHRY and SYGVKD. The CDR3 totals 13 residues.

The chain is built from TRBV6-2 or TRBV6-3 and TRBJ2-1; 15 positions agree with TRBD2. The germline V gene encodes CDR1 MNHEY and CDR2 SVGEGT. Trimming at V came to 8 bases and at J to 4 bases, leaving 3 bases not matched to a gene. The CDR3 has 15 amino acids. The CDR3 nucleotides read TGTGCCAGCCTCGGACTAGCGGGGGGGTACAATGAGCAGTTCTTC. Amino acid sequence: CASLGLAGGYNEQFF.

With regard to this clonotype: Here the CDR3 omits its conserved ending phenylalanine or tryptophan, so a read error is the likely source. The chain joins TRBV5-1 to TRBJ2-5; 8 positions agree with TRBD1. The CDR3 runs to 14 residues. V trimming: 2 bases; J trimming: 1 base; junction bases outside the gene matches: 1. Germline loops: CDR1 SGHRS, CDR2 YFSETQ. The CDR3, as DNA: TGCGCCAGCAGCTTAACAGGGGGCCAAGAGACCCAGTACATC. Amino acid sequence: CASSLTGGQETQYI.

This clonotype was picked up many times. V gene TRBV6-5 combines with J gene TRBJ1-5; D remains ambiguous. V was pared by 0 bases and J by 5 bases, with 11 bases between. This CDR3 contains 15 residues. Germline V lookup: CDR1 MNHEY, CDR2 SVGAGI. CDR3 protein: CASSYSRSGDQPQHF. CDR3 nucleotide sequence: TGTGCCAGCAGTTACTCGAGATCCGGGGATCAGCCCCAGCATTTT.

This clonotype was seen a few times. The gene calls are TRBV20-1 and TRBJ1-4; D possibly corresponds to TRBD1 (5 bases). The germline CDR1 and CDR2 sequences are DFQATT and SNEGSKA (reference sequence). V was pared by 0 bases and J by 0 bases, with 14 bases between. The CDR3 is 17 residues long. CDR3 protein: CSARDRLRQTTNEKLFF. In DNA, the CDR3 is TGCAGTGCTAGAGACCGCCTAAGACAGACAACTAATGAAAAACTGTTTTTT.

The sample holds one count of this clonotype. The chain recombines TRBV7-2 with TRBJ1-2; 8 bases align to TRBD1. CDR3 length equals 13 residues. With 2 bases clipped from V and 8 bases from J, the junction kept 4 bases outside the gene matches. CDR1 and CDR2 (germline): SGHTA, FQGNSA. The CDR3 sequence is CASSLLQGGGYTF. CDR3 coding DNA: TGTGCCAGCAGCTTACTACAGGGGGGAGGCTACACCTTC.

This clonotype appeared a few times. This chain uses TRBV7-2 with TRBJ2-3; TRBD2 is a possible D gene (6 bases). CDR1 is SGHTA, CDR2 FQGNSA, per germline. The CDR3 length is 10 residues. V gave up 11 bases and J gave up 10 bases, with 13 bases separating them. The CDR3 DNA reads TGTGCCGCGGGGCCCCAGGCGCAGTATTTT. It translates to CAAGPQAQYF.

The chain carries TRBV7-2 and TRBJ1-1; D is undetermined. Germline V gives CDR1 SGHTA, CDR2 FQGNSA. Trimming left V 6 bases short and J 0 bases short, with 17 bases between. The CDR3 consists of 16 residues. CDR3 in DNA: TGTGCCAGCAGGCCGGCCGGACGGCCATTGAACACTGAAGCTTTCTTT. It codes for CASRPAGRPLNTEAFF.

This clonotype was observed a handful of times. The rearrangement links TRBV6-5 to TRBJ1-1; perhaps TRBD1 as D (6 bases). Germline V CDR1 and CDR2: MNHEY, SVGAGI. The CDR3 has 14 amino acids. V shed 4 bases and J shed 1 base, with 10 bases lying between them. The CDR3, as DNA: TGTGCCAGCAGTTCTCAGGGGAGGAACACTGAAGCTTTCTTT. It codes for CASSSQGRNTEAFF.

Of note for this clonotype: The junction departs from the called germline gene at one end, perhaps through a read error. The gene calls are TRBV12-3 or TRBV12-4 and TRBJ2-3; 7 bases are a match to TRBD2. This CDR3 has 16 residues. The CDR3 nucleotides read TGTGCCAGCAGTCCACAACAAGCGGGAACCACAGATACGGAGTATTTT. Translating gives CASSPQQAGTTDTEYF.

V gene TRBV7-2 combines with J gene TRBJ2-5; D not resolved. CDR3 length equals 15 residues. Per germline, CDR1 SGHTA and CDR2 FQGNSA. V shed 5 bases and J shed 1 base, with 14 bases lying between them. CDR3 sequence: CASSLFVTSQETQYF. The CDR3, as DNA: TGTGCCAGCAGCCTTTTTGTGACCTCCCAAGAGACCCAGTACTTC.